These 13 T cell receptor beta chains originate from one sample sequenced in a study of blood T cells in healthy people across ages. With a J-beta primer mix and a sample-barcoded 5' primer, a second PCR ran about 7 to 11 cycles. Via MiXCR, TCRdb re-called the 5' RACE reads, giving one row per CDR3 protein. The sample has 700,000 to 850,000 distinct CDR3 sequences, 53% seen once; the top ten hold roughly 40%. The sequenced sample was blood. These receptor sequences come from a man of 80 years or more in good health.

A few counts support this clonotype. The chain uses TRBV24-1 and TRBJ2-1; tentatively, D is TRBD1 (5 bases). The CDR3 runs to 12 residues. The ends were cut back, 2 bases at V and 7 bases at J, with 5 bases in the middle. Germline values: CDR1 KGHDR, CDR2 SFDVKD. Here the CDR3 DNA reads TGTGCCACCAGTGATTCAGGGAATGAGCAGTTCTTC. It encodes CATSDSGNEQFF.

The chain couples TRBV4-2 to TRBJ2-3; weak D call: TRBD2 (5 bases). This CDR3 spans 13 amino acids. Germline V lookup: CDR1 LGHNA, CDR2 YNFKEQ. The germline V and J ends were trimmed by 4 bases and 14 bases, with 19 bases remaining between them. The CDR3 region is CASSRPEDPVAYF. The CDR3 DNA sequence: TGTGCCAGCAGCCGCCCGGAGGACCCGGTGGCGTATTTT.

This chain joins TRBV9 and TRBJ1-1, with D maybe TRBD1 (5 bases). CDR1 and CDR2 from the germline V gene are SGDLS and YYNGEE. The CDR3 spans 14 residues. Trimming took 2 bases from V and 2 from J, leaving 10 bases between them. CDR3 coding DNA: TGTGCCAGCAGCGTTTGGGGCAGCAACACTGAAGCTTTCTTT. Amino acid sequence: CASSVWGSNTEAFF.

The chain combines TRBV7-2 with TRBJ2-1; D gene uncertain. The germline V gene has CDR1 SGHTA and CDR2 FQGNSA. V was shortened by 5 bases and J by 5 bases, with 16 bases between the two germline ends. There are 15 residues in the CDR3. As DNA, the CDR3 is TGTGCCAGCAGCCCCCTCGGGCCAACCCACAATGAGCAGTTCTTC. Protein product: CASSPLGPTHNEQFF.

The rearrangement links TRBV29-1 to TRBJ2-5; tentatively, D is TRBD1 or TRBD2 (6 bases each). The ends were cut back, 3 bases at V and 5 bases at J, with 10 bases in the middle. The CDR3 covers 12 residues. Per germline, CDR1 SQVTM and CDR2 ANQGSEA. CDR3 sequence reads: CSVEGGDETQYF. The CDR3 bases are TGCAGCGTTGAGGGGGGCGACGAGACCCAGTACTTC.

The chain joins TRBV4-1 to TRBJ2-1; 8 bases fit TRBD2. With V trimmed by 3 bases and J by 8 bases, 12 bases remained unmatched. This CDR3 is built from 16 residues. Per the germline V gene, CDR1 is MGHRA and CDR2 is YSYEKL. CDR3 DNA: TGCGCCAGCAGCCACAGGCTAGGACTAGCCGACGATGAGCAGTTCTTC. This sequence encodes CASSHRLGLADDEQFF.

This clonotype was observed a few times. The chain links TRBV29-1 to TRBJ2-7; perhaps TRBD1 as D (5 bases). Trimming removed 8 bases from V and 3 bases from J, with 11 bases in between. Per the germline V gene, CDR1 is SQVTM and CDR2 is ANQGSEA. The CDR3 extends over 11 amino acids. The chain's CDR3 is CSIGHVYEQYF. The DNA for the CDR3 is TGCAGCATCGGACACGTCTACGAGCAGTACTTC.

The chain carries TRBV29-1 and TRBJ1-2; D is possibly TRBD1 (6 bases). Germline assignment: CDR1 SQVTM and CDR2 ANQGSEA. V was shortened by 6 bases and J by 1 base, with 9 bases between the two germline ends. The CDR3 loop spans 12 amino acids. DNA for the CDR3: TGCAGCGTACAGGGCAATAACTATGGCTACACCTTC. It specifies CSVQGNNYGYTF.

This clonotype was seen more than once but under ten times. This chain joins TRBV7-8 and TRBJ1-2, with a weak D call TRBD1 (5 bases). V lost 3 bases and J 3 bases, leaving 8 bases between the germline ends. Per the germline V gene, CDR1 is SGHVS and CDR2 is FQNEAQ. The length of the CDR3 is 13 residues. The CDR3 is CASSFRADYGYTF. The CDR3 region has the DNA TGTGCCAGCAGCTTCAGGGCGGACTATGGCTACACCTTC.

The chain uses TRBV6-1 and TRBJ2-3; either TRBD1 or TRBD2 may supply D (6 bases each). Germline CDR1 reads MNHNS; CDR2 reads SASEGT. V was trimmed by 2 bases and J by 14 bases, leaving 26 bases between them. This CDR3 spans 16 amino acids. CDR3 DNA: TGTGCCAGCAGTGAATCCGCCCCGGGGGCAAACAGATACGCGTATTTT. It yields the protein CASSESAPGANRYAYF.

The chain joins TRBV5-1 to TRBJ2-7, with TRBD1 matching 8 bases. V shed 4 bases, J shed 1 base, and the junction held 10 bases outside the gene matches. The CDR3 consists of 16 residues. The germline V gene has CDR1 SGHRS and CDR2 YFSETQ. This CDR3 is CASSPAAGTGSYEQYF. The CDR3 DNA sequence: TGCGCCAGCAGCCCGGCGGCCGGGACAGGTTCCTACGAGCAGTACTTC.

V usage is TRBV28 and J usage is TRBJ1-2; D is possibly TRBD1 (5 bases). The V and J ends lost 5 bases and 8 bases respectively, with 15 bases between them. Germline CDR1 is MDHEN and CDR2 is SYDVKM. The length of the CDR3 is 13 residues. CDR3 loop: CASSVAAGHGYTF. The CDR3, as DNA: TGTGCCAGCAGTGTGGCGGCAGGGCACGGCTACACCTTC.

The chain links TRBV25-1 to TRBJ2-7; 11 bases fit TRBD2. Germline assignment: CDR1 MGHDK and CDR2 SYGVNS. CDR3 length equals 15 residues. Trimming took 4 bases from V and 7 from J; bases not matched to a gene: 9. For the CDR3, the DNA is TGTGCCAGCAGTGCCTATAGCGGGAGGGCGGAAGAGCAGTACTTC. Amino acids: CASSAYSGRAEEQYF.